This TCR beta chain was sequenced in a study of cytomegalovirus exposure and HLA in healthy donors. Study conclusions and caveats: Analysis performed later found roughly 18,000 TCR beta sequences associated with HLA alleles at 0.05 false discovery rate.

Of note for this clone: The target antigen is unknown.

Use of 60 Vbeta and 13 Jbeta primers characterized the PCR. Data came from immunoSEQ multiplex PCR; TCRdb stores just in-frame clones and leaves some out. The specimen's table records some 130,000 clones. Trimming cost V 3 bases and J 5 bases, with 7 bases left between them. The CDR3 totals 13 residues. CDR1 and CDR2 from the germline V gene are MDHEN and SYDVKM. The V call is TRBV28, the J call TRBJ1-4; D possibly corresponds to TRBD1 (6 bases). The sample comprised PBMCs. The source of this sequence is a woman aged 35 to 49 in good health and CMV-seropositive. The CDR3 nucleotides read TGTGCCAGCAGTTTCGGACAGAATGAAAAACTGTTTTTT. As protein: CASSFGQNEKLFF.